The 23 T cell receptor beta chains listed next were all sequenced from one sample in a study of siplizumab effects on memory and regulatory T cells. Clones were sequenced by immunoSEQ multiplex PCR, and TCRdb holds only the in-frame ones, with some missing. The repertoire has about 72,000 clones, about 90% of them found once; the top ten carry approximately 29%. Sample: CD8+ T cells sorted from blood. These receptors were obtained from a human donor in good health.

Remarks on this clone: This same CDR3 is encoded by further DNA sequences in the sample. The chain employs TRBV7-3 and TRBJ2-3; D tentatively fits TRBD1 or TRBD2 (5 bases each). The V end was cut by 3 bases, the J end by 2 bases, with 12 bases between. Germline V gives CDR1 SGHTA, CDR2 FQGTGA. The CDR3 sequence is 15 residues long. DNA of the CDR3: TGTGCCAGCAGCTTCTCTGGGACCTCCACAGATACGCAGTATTTT. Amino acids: CASSFSGTSTDTQYF.

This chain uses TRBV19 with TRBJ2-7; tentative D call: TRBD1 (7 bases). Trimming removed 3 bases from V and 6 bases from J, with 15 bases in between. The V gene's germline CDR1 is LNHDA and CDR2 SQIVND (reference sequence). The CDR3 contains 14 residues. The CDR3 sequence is CASSIGGQFGEQYF. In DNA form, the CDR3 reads TGTGCCAGTAGTATCGGGGGACAGTTCGGCGAGCAGTACTTC.

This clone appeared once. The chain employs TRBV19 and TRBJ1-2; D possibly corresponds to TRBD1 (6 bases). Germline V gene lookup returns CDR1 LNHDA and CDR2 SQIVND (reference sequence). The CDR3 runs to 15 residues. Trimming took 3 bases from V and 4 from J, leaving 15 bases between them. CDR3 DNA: TGTGCCAGTAGTATCCAGGGGTTGCAGGGCTATGGCTACACCTTC. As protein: CASSIQGLQGYGYTF.

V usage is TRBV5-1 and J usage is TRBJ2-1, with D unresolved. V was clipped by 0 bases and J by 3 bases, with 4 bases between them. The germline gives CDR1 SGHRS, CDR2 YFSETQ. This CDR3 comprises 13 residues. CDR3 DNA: TGCGCCAGCAGCTTGGGGGGCTACAATGAGCAGTTCTTC. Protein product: CASSLGGYNEQFF. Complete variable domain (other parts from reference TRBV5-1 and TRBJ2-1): KAGVTQTPRYLIKTRGQQVTLSCSPISGHRSVSWYQQTPGQGLQFLFEYFSETQRNKGNFPGRFSGRQFSNSRSEMNVSTLELGDSALYLCASSLGGYNEQFFGPGTRLTVL.

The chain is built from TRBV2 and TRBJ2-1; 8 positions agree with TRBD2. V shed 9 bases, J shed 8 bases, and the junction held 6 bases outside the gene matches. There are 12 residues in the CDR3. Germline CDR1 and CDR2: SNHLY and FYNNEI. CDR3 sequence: CARAGDLDEQFF. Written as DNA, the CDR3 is TGTGCCAGAGCGGGAGATTTGGATGAGCAGTTCTTC. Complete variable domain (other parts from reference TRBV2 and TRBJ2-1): EPEVTQTPSHQVTQMGQEVILRCVPISNHLYFYWYRQILGQKVEFLVSFYNNEISEKSEIFDDQFSVERPDGSNFTLKIRSTKLEDSAMYFCARAGDLDEQFFGPGTRLTVL.

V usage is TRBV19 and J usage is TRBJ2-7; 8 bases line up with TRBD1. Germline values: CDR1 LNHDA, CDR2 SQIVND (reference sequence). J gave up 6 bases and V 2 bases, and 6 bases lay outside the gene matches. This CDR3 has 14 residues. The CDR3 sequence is CASSITGGVGEQYF. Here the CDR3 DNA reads TGTGCCAGTAGTATAACAGGGGGAGTAGGCGAGCAGTACTTC.

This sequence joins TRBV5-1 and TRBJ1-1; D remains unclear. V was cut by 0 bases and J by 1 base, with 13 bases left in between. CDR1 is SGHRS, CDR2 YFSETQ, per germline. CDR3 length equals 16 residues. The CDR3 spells CASSLERLPPNTEAFF. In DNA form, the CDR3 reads TGCGCCAGCAGCTTGGAGAGGCTACCGCCGAACACTGAAGCTTTCTTT.

The CDR3: CASSPAEGVDTGELFF. CDR3 sequence (DNA): TGTGCCAGCAGCCCCGCGGAAGGGGTGGACACCGGGGAGCTGTTTTTT. The V call is TRBV7-9, the J call TRBJ2-2; D might be TRBD1 (5 bases). V was clipped by 5 bases and J by 3 bases, with 16 bases between them. From germline, CDR1 is SEHNR and CDR2 FQNEAQ (reference sequence). The CDR3 covers 16 residues.

CDR3 residues: CASTQTLAGGFYEQFF. CDR3 DNA: TGTGCCAGTACACAAACCTTAGCGGGGGGTTTTTATGAGCAGTTCTTC. The V call is TRBV27, the J call TRBJ2-1, with 10 nucleotides matching TRBD2. Germline-derived CDR1 and CDR2 are MNHEY and SMNVEV (reference sequence). This CDR3 is built from 16 residues. V lost 9 bases, J lost 8 bases, and 16 bases stayed unmatched.

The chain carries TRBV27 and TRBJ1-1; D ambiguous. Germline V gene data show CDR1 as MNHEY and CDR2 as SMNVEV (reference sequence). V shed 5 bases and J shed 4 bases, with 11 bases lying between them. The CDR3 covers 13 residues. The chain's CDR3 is CASSVDAGTEAFF. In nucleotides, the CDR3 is TGTGCCAGCAGTGTAGATGCCGGCACTGAAGCTTTCTTT.

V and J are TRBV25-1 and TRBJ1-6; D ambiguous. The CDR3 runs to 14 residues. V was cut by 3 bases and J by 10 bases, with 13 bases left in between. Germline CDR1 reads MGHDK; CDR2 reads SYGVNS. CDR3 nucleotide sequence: TGTGCCAGCAGTGATGACGGCTGGGAATCACCCCTCCACTTT. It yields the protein CASSDDGWESPLHF.

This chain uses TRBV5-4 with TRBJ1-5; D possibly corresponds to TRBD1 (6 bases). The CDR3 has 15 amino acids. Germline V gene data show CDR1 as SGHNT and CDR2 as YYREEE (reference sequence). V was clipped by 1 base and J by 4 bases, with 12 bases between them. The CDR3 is CASSLTGRQNQPQHF. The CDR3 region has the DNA TGTGCCAGCAGCTTGACAGGGAGGCAAAATCAGCCCCAGCATTTT.

The CDR3 sequence: CASSLGQGAAGYTF. The CDR3 nucleotides read TGCGCCAGCAGCTTGGGACAGGGGGCTGCTGGCTACACCTTC. The chain links TRBV5-1 to TRBJ1-2, with 10 bases aligning to TRBD1. This CDR3 comprises 14 residues. The V segment lost 0 bases and the J segment 7 bases; nucleotides outside the gene matches: 3. The germline gives CDR1 SGHRS, CDR2 YFSETQ. The full variable domain, in which reference TRBV5-1 and TRBJ1-2 provide the parts outside the CDR3, is KAGVTQTPRYLIKTRGQQVTLSCSPISGHRSVSWYQQTPGQGLQFLFEYFSETQRNKGNFPGRFSGRQFSNSRSEMNVSTLELGDSALYLCASSLGQGAAGYTFGSGTRLTVV.

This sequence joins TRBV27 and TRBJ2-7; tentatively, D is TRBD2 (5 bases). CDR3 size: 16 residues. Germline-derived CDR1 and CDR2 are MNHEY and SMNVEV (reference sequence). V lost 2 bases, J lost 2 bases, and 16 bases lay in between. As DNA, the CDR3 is TGTGCCAGCAGTTTACGAGGGTCCCCTTTAACCTACGAGCAGTACTTC. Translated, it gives CASSLRGSPLTYEQYF.

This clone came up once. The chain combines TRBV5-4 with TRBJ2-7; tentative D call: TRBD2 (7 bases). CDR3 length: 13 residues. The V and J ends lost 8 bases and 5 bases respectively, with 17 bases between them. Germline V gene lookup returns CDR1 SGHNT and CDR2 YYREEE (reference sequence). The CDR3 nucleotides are TGTGCCAGTACCCCGGGGGGCTCTGACGAGCAGTACTTC. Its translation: CASTPGGSDEQYF.

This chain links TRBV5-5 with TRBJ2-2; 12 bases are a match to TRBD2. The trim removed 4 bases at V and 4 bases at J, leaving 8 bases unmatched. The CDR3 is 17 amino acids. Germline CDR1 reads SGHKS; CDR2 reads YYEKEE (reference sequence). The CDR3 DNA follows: TGTGCCAGCAGCCATTACCTAGCGGGGGGGCCCACCGGGGAGCTGTTTTTT. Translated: CASSHYLAGGPTGELFF.

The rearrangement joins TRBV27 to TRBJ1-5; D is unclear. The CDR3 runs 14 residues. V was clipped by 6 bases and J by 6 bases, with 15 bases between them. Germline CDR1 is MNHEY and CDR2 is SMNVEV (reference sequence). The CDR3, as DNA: TGTGCCAGCAGCCGGGATATCAGGAGTCAGCCCCAGCATTTT. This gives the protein CASSRDIRSQPQHF.

CDR3 nucleotide sequence: TGTGCCAGCAGCTTATCAGAGGACGAGCAGTACTTC. As protein: CASSLSEDEQYF. The V call is TRBV7-9, the J call TRBJ2-7, with D hard to call. The CDR3 covers 12 residues. The germline V gene has CDR1 SEHNR and CDR2 FQNEAQ (reference sequence). Deletions cut 2 bases from V and 5 bases from J, with 7 bases between.

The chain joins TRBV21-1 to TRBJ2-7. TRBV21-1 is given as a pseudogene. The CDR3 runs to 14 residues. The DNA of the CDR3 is TGTGCCAGCAGATCGTCGGGCAGATCCTACGAGCAGTACTTC. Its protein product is CASRSSGRSYEQYF.

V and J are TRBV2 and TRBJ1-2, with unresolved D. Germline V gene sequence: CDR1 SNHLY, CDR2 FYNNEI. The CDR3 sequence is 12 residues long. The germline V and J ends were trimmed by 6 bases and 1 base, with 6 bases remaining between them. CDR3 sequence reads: CASRPLNYGYTF. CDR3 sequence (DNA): TGTGCCAGCAGGCCGCTTAACTATGGCTACACCTTC. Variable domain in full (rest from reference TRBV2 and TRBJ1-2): EPEVTQTPSHQVTQMGQEVILRCVPISNHLYFYWYRQILGQKVEFLVSFYNNEISEKSEIFDDQFSVERPDGSNFTLKIRSTKLEDSAMYFCASRPLNYGYTFGSGTRLTVV.

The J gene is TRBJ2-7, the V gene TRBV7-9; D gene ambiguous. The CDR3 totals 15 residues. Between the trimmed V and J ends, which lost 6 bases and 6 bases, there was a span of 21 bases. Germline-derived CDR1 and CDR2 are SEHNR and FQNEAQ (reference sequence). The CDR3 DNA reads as TGTGCCAGCAGTACTGGGGAAGTCGAAGGTCCCGAGCAGTACTTC. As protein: CASSTGEVEGPEQYF.

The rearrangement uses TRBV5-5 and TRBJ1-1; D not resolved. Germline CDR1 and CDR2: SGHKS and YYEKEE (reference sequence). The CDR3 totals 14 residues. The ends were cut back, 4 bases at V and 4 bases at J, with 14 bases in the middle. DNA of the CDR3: TGTGCCAGCAGCGGCGGTGGGCCGGGCACTGAAGCTTTCTTT. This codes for CASSGGGPGTEAFF.

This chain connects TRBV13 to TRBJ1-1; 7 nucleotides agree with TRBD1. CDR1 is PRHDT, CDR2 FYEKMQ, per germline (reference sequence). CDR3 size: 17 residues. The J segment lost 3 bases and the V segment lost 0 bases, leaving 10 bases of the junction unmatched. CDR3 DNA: TGTGCCAGCAGCTTAGGAGACAGGGTGTTTGGGGACACTGAAGCTTTCTTT. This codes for CASSLGDRVFGDTEAFF.